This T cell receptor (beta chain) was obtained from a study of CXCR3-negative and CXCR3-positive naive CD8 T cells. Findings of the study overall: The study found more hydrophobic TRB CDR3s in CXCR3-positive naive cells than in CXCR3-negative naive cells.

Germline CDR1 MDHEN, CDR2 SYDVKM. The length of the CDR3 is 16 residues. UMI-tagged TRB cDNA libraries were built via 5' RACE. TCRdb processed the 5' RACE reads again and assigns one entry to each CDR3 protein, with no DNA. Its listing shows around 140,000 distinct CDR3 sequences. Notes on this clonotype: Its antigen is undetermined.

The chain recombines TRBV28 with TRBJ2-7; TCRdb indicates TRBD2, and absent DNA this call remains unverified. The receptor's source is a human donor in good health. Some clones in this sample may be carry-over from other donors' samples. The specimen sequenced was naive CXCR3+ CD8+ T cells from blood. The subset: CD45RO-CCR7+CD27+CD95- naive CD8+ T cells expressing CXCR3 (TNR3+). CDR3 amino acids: CASSPAPGLAAYEQYF.